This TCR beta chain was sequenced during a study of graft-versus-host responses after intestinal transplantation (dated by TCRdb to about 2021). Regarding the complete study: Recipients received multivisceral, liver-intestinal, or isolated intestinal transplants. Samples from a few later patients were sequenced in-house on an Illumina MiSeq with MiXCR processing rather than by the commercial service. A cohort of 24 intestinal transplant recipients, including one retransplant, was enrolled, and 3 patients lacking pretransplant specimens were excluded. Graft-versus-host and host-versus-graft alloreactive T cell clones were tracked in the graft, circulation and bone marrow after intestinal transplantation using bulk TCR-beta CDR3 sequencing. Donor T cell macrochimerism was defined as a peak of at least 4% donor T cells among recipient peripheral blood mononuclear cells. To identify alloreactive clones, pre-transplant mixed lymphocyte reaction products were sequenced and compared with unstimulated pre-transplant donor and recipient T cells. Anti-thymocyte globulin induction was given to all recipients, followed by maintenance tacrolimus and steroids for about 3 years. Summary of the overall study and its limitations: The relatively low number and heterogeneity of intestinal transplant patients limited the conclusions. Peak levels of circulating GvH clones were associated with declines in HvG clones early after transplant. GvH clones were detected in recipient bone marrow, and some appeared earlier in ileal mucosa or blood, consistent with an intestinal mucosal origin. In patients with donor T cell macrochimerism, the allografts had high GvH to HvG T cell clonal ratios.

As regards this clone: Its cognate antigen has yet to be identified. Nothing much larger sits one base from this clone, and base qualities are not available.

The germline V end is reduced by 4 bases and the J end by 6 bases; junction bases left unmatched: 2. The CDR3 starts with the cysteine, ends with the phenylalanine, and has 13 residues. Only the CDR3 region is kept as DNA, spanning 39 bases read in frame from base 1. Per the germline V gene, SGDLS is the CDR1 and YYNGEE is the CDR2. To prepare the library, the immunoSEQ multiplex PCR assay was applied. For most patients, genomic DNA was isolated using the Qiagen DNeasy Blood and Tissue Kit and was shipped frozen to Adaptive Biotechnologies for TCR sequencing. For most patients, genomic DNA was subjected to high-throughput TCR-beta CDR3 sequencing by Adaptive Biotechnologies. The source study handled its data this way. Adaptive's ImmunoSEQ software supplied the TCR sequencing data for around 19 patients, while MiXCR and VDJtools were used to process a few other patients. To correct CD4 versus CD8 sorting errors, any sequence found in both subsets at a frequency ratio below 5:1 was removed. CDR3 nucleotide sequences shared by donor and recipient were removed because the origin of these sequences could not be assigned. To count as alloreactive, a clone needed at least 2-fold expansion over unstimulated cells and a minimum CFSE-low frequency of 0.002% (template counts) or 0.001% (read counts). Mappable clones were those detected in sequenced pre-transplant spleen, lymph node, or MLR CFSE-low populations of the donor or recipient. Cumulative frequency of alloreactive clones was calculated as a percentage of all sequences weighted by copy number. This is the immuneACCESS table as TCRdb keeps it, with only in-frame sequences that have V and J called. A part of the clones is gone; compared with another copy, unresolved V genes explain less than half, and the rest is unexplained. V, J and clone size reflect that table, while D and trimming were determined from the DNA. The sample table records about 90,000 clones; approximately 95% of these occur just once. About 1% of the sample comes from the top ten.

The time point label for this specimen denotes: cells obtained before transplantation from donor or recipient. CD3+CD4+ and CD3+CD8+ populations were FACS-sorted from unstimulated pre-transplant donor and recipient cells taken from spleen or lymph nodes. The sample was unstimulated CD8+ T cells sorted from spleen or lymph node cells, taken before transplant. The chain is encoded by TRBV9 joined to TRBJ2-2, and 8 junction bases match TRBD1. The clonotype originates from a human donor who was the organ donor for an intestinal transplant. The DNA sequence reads TGTGCCAGCAGCCCACAGGGGGCCGGGGAGCTGTTTTTT. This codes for CASSPQGAGELFF.